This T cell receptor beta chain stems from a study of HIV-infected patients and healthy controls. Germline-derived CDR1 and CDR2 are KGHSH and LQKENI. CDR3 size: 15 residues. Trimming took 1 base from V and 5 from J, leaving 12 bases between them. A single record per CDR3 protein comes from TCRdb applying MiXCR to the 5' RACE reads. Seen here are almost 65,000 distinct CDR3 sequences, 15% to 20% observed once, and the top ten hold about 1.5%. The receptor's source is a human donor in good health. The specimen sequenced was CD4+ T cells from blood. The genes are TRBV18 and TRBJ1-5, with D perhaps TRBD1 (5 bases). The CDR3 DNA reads TGTGCCAGCTCACCACGAAGGGGCTTGGATCAGCCCCAGCATTTT. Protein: CASSPRRGLDQPQHF.